A single sample gave rise to the 22 T cell receptor beta chains below, sequenced in a study of identical twins. Each CDR3 protein is one row after TCRdb ran MiXCR on the 5' RACE reads. The table shows about 200,000 distinct CDR3 sequences, with about 10% occurring only once. The specimen was memory T cells sorted from blood. Receptor source: a man aged 45-65 years in good health.

This clonotype has just a few counts. The chain combines TRBV5-1 with TRBJ2-5, with D tentatively TRBD2 (6 bases). V lost 6 bases to trimming and J lost 3 bases, with 21 bases between them. The CDR3 runs to 16 residues. Germline V gene sequence: CDR1 SGHRS, CDR2 YFSETQ. The CDR3 spells CASTLTWRGNKETQYF. CDR3 DNA: TGCGCCAGCACCCTGACCTGGCGGGGAAATAAAGAGACCCAGTACTTC.

This chain's CDR3 is CASTQGETEAFF. CDR3 nucleotide sequence: TGTGCCAGCACCCAGGGTGAAACTGAAGCTTTCTTT. The rearrangement uses TRBV6-1 and TRBJ1-1, with D maybe TRBD1 (5 bases). Trimming pared 7 bases from V and 5 bases from J, leaving 11 bases between. This CDR3 contains 12 residues. Germline V gene data show CDR1 as MNHNS and CDR2 as SASEGT.

This clonotype was found a few times. The chain joins TRBV6-2 or TRBV6-3 to TRBJ2-1, with 13 bases that match TRBD2. CDR1 and CDR2 (germline): MNHEY, SVGEGT. CDR3 length: 16 residues. V shed 6 bases, J shed 0 bases, and the junction held 2 bases outside the gene matches. The CDR3 DNA reads TGTGCCAGCAGCCGGACTAGCGGGAGCTCCTACAATGAGCAGTTCTTC. It translates to CASSRTSGSSYNEQFF.

V gene TRBV7-2 combines with J gene TRBJ2-2; 8 bases line up with TRBD2. The germline gives CDR1 SGHTA, CDR2 FQGNSA. The CDR3 sequence is 13 residues long. J was trimmed by 7 bases and V by 5 bases; bases with no gene match: 3. The CDR3 DNA is TGTGCCAGCAGCCTCGGGACTAGCGGGGAGCTGTTTTTT. It codes for CASSLGTSGELFF.

J is TRBJ2-1 and V is TRBV10-1; D unclear. CDR1 is WNHNN and CDR2 is SYGVQD in the germline V gene (reference sequence). V was clipped by 8 bases and J by 1 base, with 15 bases between them. This CDR3 spans 15 amino acids. This CDR3 is CASGRPGVSYNEQFF. In nucleotides, the CDR3 is TGCGCCAGCGGAAGGCCAGGAGTATCCTACAATGAGCAGTTCTTC.

This clonotype was seen many times. V is TRBV5-1 and J is TRBJ2-1; 11 bases map to TRBD2. This CDR3 is built from 14 residues. Germline V gives CDR1 SGHRS, CDR2 YFSETQ. V was clipped by 2 bases and J by 8 bases; unmatched bases: 3. The CDR3: CASSLGLAGYEQFF. CDR3 nucleotides: TGCGCCAGCAGCTTAGGACTAGCGGGCTATGAGCAGTTCTTC.

This clonotype was counted ten times or more. The chain couples TRBV15 to TRBJ2-5, with TRBD2 identical over 13 bases. CDR1 and CDR2 from the germline V gene are LNHNV and YYDKDF (reference sequence). This CDR3 has 17 amino acids. After removal of 5 bases from V and 4 bases from J, the junction contained 10 bases not matched to a gene. The CDR3 coding sequence is TGTGCCACCAGCCGAGGGACTAGCGGGGCCGGCGGAGAGACCCAGTACTTC. Translating gives CATSRGTSGAGGETQYF.

V and J are TRBV25-1 and TRBJ2-3, with TRBD2 as a possible D gene (6 bases). The germline V gene encodes CDR1 MGHDK and CDR2 SYGVNS. The length of the CDR3 is 21 residues. Trimming pared 6 bases from V and 0 bases from J, leaving 31 bases between. Here the CDR3 reads CASSESGGKPSKDYSTDTQYF. CDR3 in DNA: TGTGCCAGCAGCGAGTCTGGGGGAAAACCTTCTAAGGACTACAGCACAGATACGCAGTATTTT.

This clonotype was seen only a few times. The genes are TRBV15 and TRBJ2-7, with D possibly being TRBD1 (6 bases). This CDR3 is built from 14 residues. The V end lost 3 bases, the J end lost 2 bases, and 11 bases lay between the germline ends. From germline, CDR1 is LNHNV and CDR2 YYDKDF (reference sequence). CDR3 nucleotides: TGTGCCACCAGCAGTCCCGGACAGACCTACGAGCAGTACTTC. Amino acid sequence: CATSSPGQTYEQYF.

V is TRBV14 and J is TRBJ2-1; 11 positions match TRBD2. V was clipped by 3 bases and J by 8 bases; unmatched bases: 18. Per the germline V gene, CDR1 is SGHDN and CDR2 is FVKESK. CDR3 length: 19 residues. The CDR3 DNA is TGTGCCAGCAGCCAGAACATGAAAATCTTAGCGGGGGGGTTCGATGAGCAGTTCTTC. Its protein product is CASSQNMKILAGGFDEQFF.

V gene TRBV11-2 combines with J gene TRBJ2-2; 7 positions agree with TRBD1. Germline CDR1 SGHAT, CDR2 FQNNGV. CDR3 length equals 16 residues. V trimming: 4 bases; J trimming: 2 bases; junction bases outside the gene matches: 7. The CDR3 nucleotides read TGTGCCAGCAGCTCCAGACAGGGCGTCAACACCGGGGAGCTGTTTTTT. This encodes CASSSRQGVNTGELFF.

This clonotype was recorded a few times. The chain carries TRBV6-5 and TRBJ1-2; the D is unclear. The CDR3 extends over 12 amino acids. Germline V gene data show CDR1 as MNHEY and CDR2 as SVGAGI. V lost 4 bases to trimming and J lost 6 bases, with 9 bases between them. CDR3 coding DNA: TGTGCCAGCAGTTTCGCCGGACATGGCTACACCTTC. It yields the protein CASSFAGHGYTF.

In this sample, this clonotype turned up a few times. This chain's CDR3 is CASSQSGVWAGSGGYTF. The CDR3 DNA reads as TGTGCCAGCAGCCAGTCGGGCGTCTGGGCAGGGTCGGGTGGCTACACCTTC. The rearrangement links TRBV4-2 to TRBJ1-2; a weak D match, TRBD1 (5 bases). There are 17 residues in the CDR3. The germline V gene encodes CDR1 LGHNA and CDR2 YNFKEQ. The germline V and J ends were trimmed by 3 bases and 7 bases, with 24 bases remaining between them.

The chain is built from TRBV6-5 and TRBJ2-2, with a weak D call TRBD2 (5 bases). Germline assignment: CDR1 MNHEY and CDR2 SVGAGI. The CDR3 runs 14 residues. The germline V and J ends were trimmed by 7 bases and 6 bases, with 15 bases remaining between them. The CDR3 protein is CASKLSRAPGELFF. For the CDR3, the DNA is TGTGCCAGCAAGTTATCGAGGGCCCCCGGGGAGCTGTTTTTT.

The table lists this clonotype with a few counts. The rearrangement links TRBV20-1 to TRBJ2-1; D may be TRBD1 (6 bases). There are 17 residues in the CDR3. Germline CDR1 is DFQATT and CDR2 is SNEGSKA (reference sequence). Trimming removed 1 base at V and 2 bases at J, with 18 bases between. CDR3 sequence (DNA): TGCAGTGCTAGAGCCCTAGGGGAGCGGACAGCCTACAATGAGCAGTTCTTC. It encodes CSARALGERTAYNEQFF.

Only a few counts were recorded for this clonotype. This chain joins TRBV7-2 and TRBJ2-4; the D is unclear. V lost 4 bases and J 7 bases, leaving 14 bases between the germline ends. Germline-derived CDR1 and CDR2 are SGHTA and FQGNSA. CDR3 size: 14 residues. The CDR3: CASSSGLPPNIQYF. CDR3 DNA sequence: TGTGCCAGCAGCTCCGGGCTTCCCCCGAACATTCAGTACTTC. Full variable domain (missing parts from reference TRBV7-2 and TRBJ2-4): GAGVSQSPSNKVTEKGKDVELRCDPISGHTALYWYRQSLGQGLEFLIYFQGNSAPDKSGLPSDRFSAERTGGSVSTLTIQRTQQEDSAVYLCASSSGLPPNIQYFGAGTRLSVL.

The chain has TRBV20-1 and TRBJ1-2; D is possibly TRBD1 (6 bases). V gave up 5 bases and J gave up 6 bases, with 13 bases separating them. CDR3 length equals 12 residues. Per germline, CDR1 DFQATT and CDR2 SNEGSKA (reference sequence). CDR3 nucleotide sequence: TGCAGTGCTCTTCCTACAGGGCATGGCTACACCTTC. This translates into CSALPTGHGYTF.

The sample holds many counts of this clonotype. The chain employs TRBV9 and TRBJ2-1, with 9 nucleotides matching TRBD2. The germline gives CDR1 SGDLS, CDR2 YYNGEE. V was pared by 3 bases and J by 9 bases, with 10 bases of the junction left unmatched. CDR3 length equals 15 residues. CDR3 residues: CASSAAGTSHSEQFF. In nucleotides, the CDR3 is TGTGCCAGCAGCGCCGCCGGGACTAGCCACAGTGAGCAGTTCTTC.

There are a few counts of this clonotype. The J gene is TRBJ1-2, the V gene TRBV5-1; D gene unclear. Trimming took 2 bases from V and 3 from J, leaving 17 bases between them. Germline V gene sequence: CDR1 SGHRS, CDR2 YFSETQ. The CDR3 has 16 residues. This chain's CDR3 is CASSLNFGVTDYGYTF. The CDR3 DNA reads as TGCGCCAGCAGCTTAAATTTCGGGGTAACTGACTATGGCTACACCTTC.

This clonotype has a count of ten or more. The rearrangement uses TRBV6-5 and TRBJ1-6; possible D gene TRBD1, 6 bases. Germline CDR1 MNHEY, CDR2 SVGAGI. V was clipped by 4 bases and J by 4 bases, with 8 bases between them. There are 14 residues in the CDR3. The CDR3 loop is CASSSGTYNSPLHF. CDR3 in DNA: TGTGCCAGCAGTTCGGGGACATATAATTCACCCCTCCACTTT.

The DNA of the CDR3 is TGTGCCAGCAGCCAAGATTTTACCGAGCAGTACTTC. Amino acid sequence: CASSQDFTEQYF. V usage is TRBV14 and J usage is TRBJ2-7; no clear D gene. CDR1 SGHDN and CDR2 FVKESK come from the germline V gene. The CDR3 is made up of 12 amino acids. V lost 0 bases to trimming and J lost 6 bases, with 6 bases between them.

This clonotype was counted a few times. CDR3 sequence reads: CASRDGQGARAFF. The CDR3 region has the DNA TGTGCCAGTAGAGACGGACAGGGGGCGAGGGCTTTCTTT. The chain combines TRBV19 with TRBJ1-1; 11 bases line up with TRBD1. The CDR3 runs to 13 residues. V shed 6 bases, J shed 11 bases, and the junction held 8 bases outside the gene matches. Germline CDR1 LNHDA, CDR2 SQIVND (reference sequence).